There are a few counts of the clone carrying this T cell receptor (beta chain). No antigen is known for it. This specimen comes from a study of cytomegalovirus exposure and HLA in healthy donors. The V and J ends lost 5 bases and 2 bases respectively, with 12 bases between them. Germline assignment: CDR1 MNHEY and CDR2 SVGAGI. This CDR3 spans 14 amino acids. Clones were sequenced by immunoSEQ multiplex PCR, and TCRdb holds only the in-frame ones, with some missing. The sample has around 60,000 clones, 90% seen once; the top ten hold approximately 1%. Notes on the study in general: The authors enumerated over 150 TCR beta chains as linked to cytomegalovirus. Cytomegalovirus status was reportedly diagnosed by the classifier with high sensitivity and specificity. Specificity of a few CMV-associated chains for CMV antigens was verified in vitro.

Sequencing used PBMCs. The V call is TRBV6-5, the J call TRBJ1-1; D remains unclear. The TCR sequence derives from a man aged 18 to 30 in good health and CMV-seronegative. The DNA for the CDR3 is TGTGCCAGCAGTCTGACAATCCCAAACACTGAAGCTTTCTTT. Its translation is CASSLTIPNTEAFF.